This TCR beta chain was found in a study of PD-1 blockade in classical Hodgkin lymphoma. Study-level background: Every 2 weeks, patients had 3 mg/kg nivolumab intravenously. Points from the study as a whole: TCR diversity rose significantly by C4D1 in CD4+ but not CD8+ cells. Whoever responded completely had baseline diversity much like that seen in newly diagnosed patients.

This clone has a single count. Its antigen is not identified. Regarding time point: cycle 4 day 1 (C4D1), after five to seven weeks of nivolumab. Each of the patients experienced relapse following autologous stem cell transplantation, and their brentuximab vedotin exposure differed. Patients had relapsed/refractory classical Hodgkin lymphoma with complete response, partial response or progressive disease as best response. The CDR3 spans 15 residues. Germline-derived CDR1 and CDR2 are SGHAT and FQNNGV. V lost 4 bases, J lost 7 bases, and 14 bases lay in between. The data were produced by immunoSEQ multiplex PCR, yet TCRdb's version contains in-frame clones alone and is incomplete. Of 26,000 or so clones listed, over 55% are singletons.

This receptor was obtained from a human donor with classical Hodgkin lymphoma. The sample consisted of peripheral blood mononuclear cells (PBMCs), taken before the fourth cycle of nivolumab. This chain uses TRBV11-2 with TRBJ1-6; D is unresolved. The CDR3 DNA reads as TGTGCCAGCAGCTCCCGGACCCTGGGCAATTCACCCCTCCACTTT. It translates to CASSSRTLGNSPLHF. The full variable domain, in which reference TRBV11-2 and TRBJ1-6 provide the parts outside the CDR3, is EAGVAQSPRYKIIEKRQSVAFWCNPISGHATLYWYQQILGQGPKLLIQFQNNGVVDDSQLPKDRFSAERLKGVDSTLKIQPAKLEDSAVYLCASSSRTLGNSPLHFGNGTRLTVT.